The 9 T cell receptor beta chains presented below share a single source sample, sequenced in a study of T cell repertoires in cytomegalovirus infection. TCRdb called the reads again in MiXCR, with one record for every CDR3 protein. The sample contains 650,000 to 850,000 distinct CDR3 sequences, about 27% of which appear only once. These receptors' targets are unknown. The sequenced sample was cultured CD8+ T cells from PBMCs, obtained from culture after CMV antigen stimulation. All receptors derive from a human donor in good health (CMV status not recorded). Some clones in this sample may be carry-over from other donors' samples.

On this clonotype: The junction differs from germline at one of its ends, possibly a read error. The chain couples TRBV7-2 to TRBJ2-5, with 7 bases lining up with TRBD2. There are 16 residues in the CDR3. The germline V gene encodes CDR1 SGHTA and CDR2 FQGNSA. This chain's CDR3 is CASENSLGGTQETQYF. CDR3 coding DNA: TGTGCCAGCGAAAATTCTTTGGGGGGGACCCAAGAAACCCAGTACTTC.

This clonotype was seen repeatedly, ten times or more. The rearrangement joins TRBV7-6 to TRBJ2-5; D is unclear. The CDR3 totals 13 residues. The germline V gene encodes CDR1 SGHVS and CDR2 FNYEAQ. Trimming pared 6 bases from V and 2 bases from J, leaving 10 bases between. The CDR3 sequence is CASSSGRQETQYF. CDR3 DNA sequence: TGTGCCAGCAGTTCTGGCAGGCAAGAGACCCAGTACTTC.

This chain connects TRBV7-2 to TRBJ2-5; 9 bases agree with TRBD1. The ends lost 5 bases at V and 5 bases at J; junction bases unmatched: 12. This CDR3 region has 16 residues. Looked up from germline, CDR1 is SGHTA and CDR2 is FQGNSA. CDR3 coding DNA: TGTGCCAGCAGCGTCGGACAGGGGATGATCGGGGAGACCCAGTACTTC. Amino acids: CASSVGQGMIGETQYF.

This clonotype came up a few times. CDR3 in amino acids: CSVELGGLSYEQYF. The CDR3, as DNA: TGCAGCGTTGAACTAGGGGGCTTGTCCTACGAGCAGTACTTC. J is TRBJ2-7 and V is TRBV29-1; TRBD1 matches at 7 bases. The germline V gene has CDR1 SQVTM and CDR2 ANQGSEA. With V trimmed by 2 bases and J by 1 base, 5 bases remained unmatched. The CDR3 has 14 residues.

This clonotype was counted between two and nine times. V is TRBV5-8 and J is TRBJ1-1; 8 nucleotides line up with TRBD1. Germline V gene sequence: CDR1 SGHTS, CDR2 YDEGEE. The CDR3 spans 16 residues. With V trimmed by 0 bases and J by 5 bases, 9 bases remained unmatched. This CDR3 reads CASSLGTGYMVTEAFF. Here the CDR3 DNA reads TGTGCCAGCAGCTTGGGGACAGGGTATATGGTGACTGAAGCTTTCTTT.

This chain uses TRBV6-8 with TRBJ1-1; 7 bases match TRBD1. Trimming at V came to 4 bases and at J to 3 bases, leaving 11 bases not matched to a gene. This CDR3 has 16 amino acids. Germline CDR1 and CDR2: MNHGY and SAAAGT. Here the CDR3 DNA reads TGTGCCAGCAGTTCCCGACAGGGCCTACGGGACACTGAAGCTTTCTTT. Translating it yields CASSSRQGLRDTEAFF.

This clonotype was observed a few times. The rearrangement links TRBV7-8 to TRBJ2-7; 11 nucleotides agree with TRBD2. With 2 bases clipped from V and 0 bases from J, the junction kept 3 bases outside the gene matches. CDR1 and CDR2 from the germline V gene are SGHVS and FQNEAQ. The CDR3 consists of 16 residues. CDR3 in amino acids: CASSLSTSGISYEQYV. CDR3 DNA: TGTGCCAGCAGCTTATCGACTAGCGGGATCTCCTACGAGCAGTACGTC.

This clonotype was found once. The J gene is TRBJ2-7, the V gene TRBV7-4; D not certain. The CDR3 consists of 13 residues. Trimming cost V 5 bases and J 6 bases, with 14 bases left between them. Germline CDR1 SGHVT, CDR2 SQSDAQ. The CDR3 nucleotides read TGTGCCAGCAGCGACCGGACCAGCCGCGAGCAGTACGTC. It yields the protein CASSDRTSREQYV.

V gene TRBV7-8 combines with J gene TRBJ2-1, with 7 bases identical to TRBD2. The germline gives CDR1 SGHVS, CDR2 FQNEAQ. With 2 bases clipped from V and 4 bases from J, the junction kept 8 bases outside the gene matches. This CDR3 contains 16 residues. CDR3 sequence reads: CASSLYTAGFYNEQFF. The CDR3 DNA reads as TGTGCCAGCAGCTTATATACAGCGGGGTTTTACAATGAGCAGTTCTTC.